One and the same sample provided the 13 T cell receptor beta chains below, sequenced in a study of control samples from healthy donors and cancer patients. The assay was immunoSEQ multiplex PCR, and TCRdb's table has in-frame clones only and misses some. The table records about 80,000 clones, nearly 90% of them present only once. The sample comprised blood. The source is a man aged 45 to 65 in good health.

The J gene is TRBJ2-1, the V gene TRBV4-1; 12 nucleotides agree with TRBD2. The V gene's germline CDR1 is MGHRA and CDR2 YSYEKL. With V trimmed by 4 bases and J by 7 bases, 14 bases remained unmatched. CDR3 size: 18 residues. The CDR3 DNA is TGCGCCAGCAGCCCCGACTTGGCTAGCGGGGGGGCATGGAATGAGCAGTTCTTC. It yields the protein CASSPDLASGGAWNEQFF.

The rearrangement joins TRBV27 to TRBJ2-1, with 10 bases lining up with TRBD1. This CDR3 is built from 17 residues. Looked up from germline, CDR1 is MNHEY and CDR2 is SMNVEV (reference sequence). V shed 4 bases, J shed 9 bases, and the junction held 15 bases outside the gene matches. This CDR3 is CASSSIRDRGSYSEQFF. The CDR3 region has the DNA TGTGCCAGCAGTTCCATACGGGACAGGGGATCGTATAGTGAGCAGTTCTTC.

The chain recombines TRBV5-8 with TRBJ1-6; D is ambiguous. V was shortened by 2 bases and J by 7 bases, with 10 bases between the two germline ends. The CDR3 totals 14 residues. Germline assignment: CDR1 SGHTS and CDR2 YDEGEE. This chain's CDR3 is CASSFRPVNSPLHF. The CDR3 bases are TGTGCCAGCAGCTTTCGACCGGTGAATTCACCCCTCCACTTT. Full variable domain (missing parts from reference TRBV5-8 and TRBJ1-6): EAGVTQSPTHLIKTRGQQATLRCSPISGHTSVYWYQQALGLGLQFLLWYDEGEERNRGNFPPRFSGRQFPNYSSELNVNALELEDSALYLCASSFRPVNSPLHFGNGTRLTVT.

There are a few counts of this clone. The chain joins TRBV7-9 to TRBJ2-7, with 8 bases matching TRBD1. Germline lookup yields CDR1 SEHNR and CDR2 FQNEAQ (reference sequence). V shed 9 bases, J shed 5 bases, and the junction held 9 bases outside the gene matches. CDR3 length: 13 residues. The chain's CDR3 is CASEGQGNDEQYF. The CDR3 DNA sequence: TGTGCCAGTGAAGGACAGGGAAACGACGAGCAGTACTTC.

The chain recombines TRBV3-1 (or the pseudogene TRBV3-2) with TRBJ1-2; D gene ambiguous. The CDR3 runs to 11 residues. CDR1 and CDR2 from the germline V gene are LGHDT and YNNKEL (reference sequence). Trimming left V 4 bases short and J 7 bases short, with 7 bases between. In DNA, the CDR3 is TGTGCCAGCAGCCGGGAAGCTGGCTACACCTTC. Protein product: CASSREAGYTF.

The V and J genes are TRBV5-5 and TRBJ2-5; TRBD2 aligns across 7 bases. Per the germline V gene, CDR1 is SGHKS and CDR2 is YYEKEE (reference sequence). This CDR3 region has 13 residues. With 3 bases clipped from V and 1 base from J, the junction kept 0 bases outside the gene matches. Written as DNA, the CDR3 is TGTGCCAGCAGCTGGACTAGCCAAGAGACCCAGTACTTC. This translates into CASSWTSQETQYF.

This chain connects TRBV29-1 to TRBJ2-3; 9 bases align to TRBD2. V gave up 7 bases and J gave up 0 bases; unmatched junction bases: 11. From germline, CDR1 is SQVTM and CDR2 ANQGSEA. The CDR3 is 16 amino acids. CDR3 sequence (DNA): TGCAGCGCCACTTCGCCTAGCGGGGTTAGCACAGATACGCAGTATTTT. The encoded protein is CSATSPSGVSTDTQYF.

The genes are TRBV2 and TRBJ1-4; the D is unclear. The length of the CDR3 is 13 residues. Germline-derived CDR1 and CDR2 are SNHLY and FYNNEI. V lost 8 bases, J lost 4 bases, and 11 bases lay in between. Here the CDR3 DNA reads TGTGCCAGCGGCCGGCAAATTAATGAAAAACTGTTTTTT. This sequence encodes CASGRQINEKLFF.

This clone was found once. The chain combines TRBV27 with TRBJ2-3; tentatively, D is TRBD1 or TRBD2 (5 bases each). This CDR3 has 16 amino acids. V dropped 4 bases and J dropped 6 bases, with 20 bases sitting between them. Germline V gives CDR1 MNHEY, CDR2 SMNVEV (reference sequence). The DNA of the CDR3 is TGTGCCAGCAGTTCCGCCCTTTGGGGCGGGCAGGATACGCAGTATTTT. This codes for CASSSALWGGQDTQYF.

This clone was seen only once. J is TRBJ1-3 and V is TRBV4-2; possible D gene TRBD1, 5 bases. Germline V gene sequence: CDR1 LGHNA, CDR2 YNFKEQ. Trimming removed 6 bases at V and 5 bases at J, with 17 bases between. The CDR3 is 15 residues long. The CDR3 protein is CASRSERDGRNTIYF. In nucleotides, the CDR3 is TGTGCCAGCAGATCGGAACGGGACGGACGAAACACCATATATTTT.

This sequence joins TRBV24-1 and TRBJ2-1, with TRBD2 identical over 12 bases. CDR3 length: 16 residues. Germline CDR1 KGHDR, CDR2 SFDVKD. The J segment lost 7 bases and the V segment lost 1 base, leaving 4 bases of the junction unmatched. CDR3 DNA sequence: TGTGCCACCAGTGATTTTCTAGCGGGGGGGTCGAATGAGCAGTTCTTC. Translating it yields CATSDFLAGGSNEQFF.

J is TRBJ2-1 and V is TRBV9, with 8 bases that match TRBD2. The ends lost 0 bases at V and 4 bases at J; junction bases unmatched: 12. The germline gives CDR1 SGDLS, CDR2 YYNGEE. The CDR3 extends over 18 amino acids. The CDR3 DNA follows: TGTGCCAGCAGCGTAGACCCATTCCGGGGGGGCCCGTACAATGAGCAGTTCTTC. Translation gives CASSVDPFRGGPYNEQFF.

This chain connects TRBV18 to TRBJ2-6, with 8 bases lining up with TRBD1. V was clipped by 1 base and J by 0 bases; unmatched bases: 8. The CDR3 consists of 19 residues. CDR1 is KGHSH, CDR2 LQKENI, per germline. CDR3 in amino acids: CASSPLWTGKISGANVLTF. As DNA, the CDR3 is TGTGCCAGCTCACCACTATGGACAGGGAAAATCTCTGGGGCCAACGTCCTGACTTTC.